This entry features one TCR beta chain sequence. This entry is derived from a study of technical replicates of blood from a handful of donors. The data were produced by immunoSEQ multiplex PCR, yet TCRdb's version contains in-frame clones alone and is incomplete. The repertoire holds more than 55,000 clones, with roughly 92% as singletons. Per the germline V gene, CDR1 is SGHVS and CDR2 is FNYEAQ. Trimming cost V 1 base and J 2 bases, with 9 bases left between them. The length of the CDR3 is 14 residues. This clonotype originated in a human donor in good health. Some clones in this sample may be carry-over from other donors' samples. The V gene is TRBV7-6, the J gene TRBJ2-7, with D perhaps matching TRBD1 (5 bases). Material: PBMCs. CDR3 nucleotide sequence: TGTGCCAGCAGCTTAGGGGGCGGAACCTACGAGCAGTACTTC. This encodes CASSLGGGTYEQYF.